These 13 T cell receptor beta chains originate from one sample sequenced in a study of CD8 T cells in ankylosing spondylitis. TCRdb re-derived calls from the 5' RACE reads in MiXCR, one entry per CDR3 protein. The table lists roughly 280,000 distinct CDR3 sequences, around 20% of them singletons, with 7.5% to 9.5% in the top ten. The sequenced material came from blood, either unsorted or a sorted T cell fraction (not recorded which). These receptors originate from a male donor with ankylosing spondylitis or in good health (not recorded which).

In this sample, this clonotype turned up many times. The genes are TRBV27 and TRBJ2-3; perhaps TRBD2 as D (5 bases). Germline CDR1 is MNHEY and CDR2 is SMNVEV (reference sequence). The V and J ends lost 7 bases and 2 bases respectively, with 10 bases between them. CDR3 length: 13 residues. The CDR3 here is CASTAGLTDTQYF. The CDR3 nucleotides are TGTGCCAGCACGGCGGGTCTCACAGATACGCAGTATTTT.

The chain links TRBV18 to TRBJ2-2; 9 nucleotides line up with TRBD2. Trimming at V came to 1 base and at J to 1 base, leaving 1 base not matched to a gene. The germline CDR1 and CDR2 sequences are KGHSH and LQKENI. The CDR3 extends over 16 amino acids. The CDR3 region is CASSPRLAVNTGELFF. DNA of the CDR3: TGTGCCAGCTCACCACGACTAGCGGTGAACACCGGGGAGCTGTTTTTT.

The chain combines TRBV18 with TRBJ1-2; D remains unclear. The CDR3 is made up of 14 amino acids. The germline V and J ends were trimmed by 2 bases and 1 base, with 8 bases remaining between them. Germline V lookup: CDR1 KGHSH, CDR2 LQKENI. The CDR3, as DNA: TGTGCCAGCTCACCAGCCTCAAATAACTATGGCTACACCTTC. Protein: CASSPASNNYGYTF.

This chain joins TRBV24-1 and TRBJ2-1, with D perhaps assigned TRBD1 or TRBD2 (5 bases each). The CDR3 is 15 amino acids. The germline V gene encodes CDR1 KGHDR and CDR2 SFDVKD. Trimming left V 3 bases short and J 5 bases short, with 13 bases between. The CDR3 spells CATSDGGSEHNEQFF. CDR3 sequence (DNA): TGTGCCACCAGTGATGGGGGTAGCGAACACAATGAGCAGTTCTTC.

The chain is built from TRBV20-1 and TRBJ1-4; D perhaps matches TRBD1 (6 bases). V lost 0 bases, J lost 5 bases, and 10 bases lay in between. The CDR3 is 14 amino acids. From germline, CDR1 is DFQATT and CDR2 SNEGSKA (reference sequence). The CDR3 loop is CSAREGQGNEKLFF. Here the CDR3 DNA reads TGCAGTGCTAGAGAGGGGCAGGGGAATGAAAAACTGTTTTTT.

J is TRBJ2-3 and V is TRBV2, with D perhaps TRBD1 or TRBD2 (5 bases each). The CDR3 covers 13 residues. Trimming removed 7 bases from V and 2 bases from J, with 10 bases in between. The germline V gene has CDR1 SNHLY and CDR2 FYNNEI. The CDR3 reads CASKRDHTDTQYF. In nucleotides, the CDR3 is TGTGCCAGCAAACGGGACCACACAGATACGCAGTATTTT.

The rearrangement joins TRBV5-1 to TRBJ2-1; D is ambiguous. CDR3 length: 12 residues. Germline V gene data show CDR1 as SGHRS and CDR2 as YFSETQ. The germline V and J ends were trimmed by 2 bases and 7 bases, with 7 bases remaining between them. CDR3 protein: CASSFSRNEQFF. For the CDR3, the DNA is TGCGCCAGCAGCTTTTCGAGGAATGAGCAGTTCTTC.

The J gene is TRBJ1-2, the V gene TRBV7-2, with 10 nucleotides matching TRBD1. Germline CDR1 reads SGHTA; CDR2 reads FQGNSA. V lost 5 bases, J lost 4 bases, and 7 bases stayed unmatched. This CDR3 has 15 amino acids. CDR3 sequence reads: CASSPDRGQGYGYTF. The CDR3 region has the DNA TGTGCCAGCAGCCCCGACAGGGGGCAAGGCTATGGCTACACCTTC. The whole variable domain, remainder taken from reference TRBV7-2 and TRBJ1-2, is GAGVSQSPSNKVTEKGKDVELRCDPISGHTALYWYRQSLGQGLEFLIYFQGNSAPDKSGLPSDRFSAERTGGSVSTLTIQRTQQEDSAVYLCASSPDRGQGYGYTFGSGTRLTVV.

This clonotype has at least ten counts. This rearrangement joins TRBV10-1 to TRBJ2-5; 14 bases are a match to TRBD2. This CDR3 has 16 amino acids. V lost 2 bases, J lost 5 bases, and 4 bases stayed unmatched. Germline V gene sequence: CDR1 WNHNN, CDR2 SYGVQD (reference sequence). The CDR3 reads CASSEGTSGSRETQYF. CDR3 bases: TGCGCCAGCAGTGAGGGGACTAGCGGGAGTAGGGAGACCCAGTACTTC.

In this sample, this clonotype turned up a few times. CDR3 in amino acids: CAISDFGPLQYV. Written as DNA, the CDR3 is TGTGCCATCAGTGACTTCGGTCCTCTTCAGTACGTC. This rearrangement joins TRBV10-3 to TRBJ2-7; D remains unclear. CDR1 ENHRY and CDR2 SYGVKD come from the germline V gene. The CDR3 contains 12 residues. V was clipped by 3 bases and J by 10 bases, with 13 bases between them.

In this sample, this clonotype turned up many times. This sequence joins TRBV6-1 and TRBJ1-4; the match to TRBD1 covers 9 bases. Trimming removed 6 bases from V and 0 bases from J; junction bases left unmatched: 8. The CDR3 has 17 residues. Germline V CDR1 and CDR2: MNHNS, SASEGT. The CDR3 spells CASSTGGSFPTNEKLFF. CDR3 bases: TGTGCCAGCAGCACAGGGGGCTCGTTCCCAACTAATGAAAAACTGTTTTTT.

Only a few counts were recorded for this clonotype. The rearrangement joins TRBV12-3 or TRBV12-4 to TRBJ2-2; 11 bases map to TRBD1. Losses at the gene ends were 6 bases for V and 6 bases for J; bases not matched to a gene: 6. The CDR3 has 15 residues. CDR3 coding DNA: TGTGCCAGCAGACCAGGGACAGGGGGAGCCGGGGAGCTGTTTTTT. Its translation: CASRPGTGGAGELFF.

This clonotype was counted at least ten times. The rearrangement uses TRBV27 and TRBJ1-1; D is perhaps TRBD1 (5 bases). The V end was cut by 4 bases, the J end by 0 bases, with 9 bases between. The CDR3 totals 14 residues. Germline-derived CDR1 and CDR2 are MNHEY and SMNVEV (reference sequence). The CDR3 DNA is TGTGCCAGCAGTTCCCCGGGGGTGAACACTGAAGCTTTCTTT. As protein: CASSSPGVNTEAFF.